The clone carrying this T cell receptor beta chain was counted once. Its specificity is unknown. The sample comes from a study of OX40 agonist ivuxolimab in advanced cancers. Study-level information: Dose-escalation subjects each had hepatocellular carcinoma, melanoma, renal cell or head and neck cancer. Partial responses were achieved by three patients: one hepatocellular carcinoma, two cutaneous melanoma.

Germline values: CDR1 SGHRS, CDR2 YFSETQ. This CDR3 has 13 amino acids. V lost 3 bases and J lost 4, with 7 bases in between. Study findings and constraints: Clonal expansion in partial responders at 0.1-3.0 mg/kg ranked among the lowest. At 0.1 to 3.0 mg/kg, clonal expansion of CD4+ and CD8+ blood T cells had occurred by week 6.

Profiling relied on immunoSEQ multiplex PCR, and the TCRdb table lists in-frame clones only, not all of them. Here the sample spans 65,000 to 85,000 clones, roughly 84% being singletons. The source material was CD4+ or CD8+ T cells sorted from blood, sampled in a trial of the OX40 agonist ivuxolimab. The origin of this receptor is an adult with an advanced solid tumor such as melanoma, head and neck, liver or kidney cancer. The chain couples TRBV5-1 to TRBJ2-2; no clear D gene. CDR3 DNA: TGCGCCAGCAGCTCTTACGTCACCGGGGAGCTGTTTTTT. It codes for CASSSYVTGELFF. The whole variable domain, remainder taken from reference TRBV5-1 and TRBJ2-2, is KAGVTQTPRYLIKTRGQQVTLSCSPISGHRSVSWYQQTPGQGLQFLFEYFSETQRNKGNFPGRFSGRQFSNSRSEMNVSTLELGDSALYLCASSSYVTGELFFGEGSRLTVL.